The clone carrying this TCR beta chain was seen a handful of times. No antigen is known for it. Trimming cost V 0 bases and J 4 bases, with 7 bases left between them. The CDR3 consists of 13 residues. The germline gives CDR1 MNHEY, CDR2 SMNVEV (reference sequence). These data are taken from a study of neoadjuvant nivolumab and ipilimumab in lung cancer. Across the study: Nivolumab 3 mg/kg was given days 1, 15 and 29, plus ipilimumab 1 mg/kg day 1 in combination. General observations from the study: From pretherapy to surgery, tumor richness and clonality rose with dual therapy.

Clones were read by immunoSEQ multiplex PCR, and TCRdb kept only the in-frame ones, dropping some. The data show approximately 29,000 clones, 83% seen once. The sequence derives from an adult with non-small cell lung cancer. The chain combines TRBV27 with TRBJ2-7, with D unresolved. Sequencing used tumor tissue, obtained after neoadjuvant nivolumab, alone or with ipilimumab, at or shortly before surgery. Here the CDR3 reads CASSLSAAYEQYF. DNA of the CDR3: TGTGCCAGCAGTTTATCGGCAGCTTACGAGCAGTACTTC.